These 30 T cell receptor beta chains were sequenced from one sample in a study of cytomegalovirus exposure and HLA in healthy donors. PCR involved 60 Vbeta and 13 Jbeta primers. The repertoire was sequenced with immunoSEQ multiplex PCR; TCRdb's copy has only in-frame clones and lacks some. The sample has about 210,000 clones, approximately 83% seen once. What was sequenced was PBMCs. These TCRs come from a woman aged 45 to 65 in good health and CMV-seropositive.

This sequence joins TRBV28 and TRBJ2-3, with D unresolved. Trimming took off 3 bases at V and 6 bases at J, with 13 bases between the two ends. Germline V gene lookup returns CDR1 MDHEN and CDR2 SYDVKM. The CDR3 contains 14 residues. CDR3 in DNA: TGTGCCAGCAGTTTCCCCCCCCCAGCGGATACGCAGTATTTT. Translated: CASSFPPPADTQYF.

The V call is TRBV28, the J call TRBJ1-2; D unresolved. In germline, CDR1 is MDHEN, CDR2 SYDVKM. V shed 5 bases and J shed 2 bases, with 12 bases lying between them. There are 14 residues in the CDR3. The CDR3 DNA sequence: TGTGCCAGCAGTCGAACTGGGCGCAACTATGGCTACACCTTC. As protein: CASSRTGRNYGYTF.

The chain uses TRBV9 and TRBJ2-5, with 11 bases identical to TRBD2. Germline CDR1 is SGDLS and CDR2 is YYNGEE. With 4 bases clipped from V and 1 base from J, the junction kept 9 bases outside the gene matches. The CDR3 runs 17 residues. For the CDR3, the DNA is TGTGCCAGCAGCCCAGGCCTAGCGGGGGGTATCCAAGAGACCCAGTACTTC. The encoded protein is CASSPGLAGGIQETQYF.

Notes on this clone: One end of the junction varies from germline; a read error may be responsible. The V call is TRBV7-3, the J call TRBJ1-2, with 8 positions matching TRBD1. Germline lookup yields CDR1 SGHTA and CDR2 FQGTGA. The CDR3 spans 14 residues. The chain's CDR3 is CASSLNPGQAGYTF. DNA for the CDR3: TGTGCCAGCAGTTTAAACCCGGGACAGGCCGGCTACACCTTC.

The chain recombines TRBV7-2 with TRBJ1-2; TRBD1 matches 7 bases. After removal of 5 bases from V and 0 bases from J, the junction contained 3 bases not matched to a gene. The CDR3 extends over 14 amino acids. Germline V gene lookup returns CDR1 SGHTA and CDR2 FQGNSA. The CDR3 loop is CASSRTGPNYGYTF. DNA for the CDR3: TGTGCCAGCAGCCGGACAGGACCTAACTATGGCTACACCTTC.

V and J are TRBV5-1 and TRBJ1-1; possibly TRBD1 for D (6 bases). V was clipped by 4 bases and J by 3 bases, with 19 bases between them. Looked up from germline, CDR1 is SGHRS and CDR2 is YFSETQ. This CDR3 spans 16 amino acids. The CDR3 bases are TGCGCCAGCAGCACCTCGAGGGGGGGCTCGGACACTGAAGCTTTCTTT. The encoded protein is CASSTSRGGSDTEAFF.

This clone was recorded only once. This chain connects TRBV14 to TRBJ2-7; D remains unclear. This CDR3 region has 11 residues. V lost 2 bases, J lost 8 bases, and 7 bases lay in between. Germline V CDR1 and CDR2: SGHDN, FVKESK. The CDR3 region has the DNA TGTGCCAGCAGCCAAAAACAGAAGCAGTACTTC. Amino acids: CASSQKQKQYF. Supplemented by reference TRBV14 and TRBJ2-7, the full variable domain reads EAGVTQFPSHSVIEKGQTVTLRCDPISGHDNLYWYRRVMGKEIKFLLHFVKESKQDESGMPNNRFLAERTGGTYSTLKVQPAELEDSGVYFCASSQKQKQYFGPGTRLTVT.

In this sample, this clone turned up once. The chain uses TRBV5-6 and TRBJ1-2, with 10 positions matching TRBD1. In germline, CDR1 is SGHDT, CDR2 YYEEEE. The J segment lost 2 bases and the V segment lost 4 bases, leaving 2 bases of the junction unmatched. The CDR3 loop spans 14 amino acids. CDR3 in DNA: TGTGCCAGCAGCCCGGGACAGGGGAACTATGGCTACACCTTC. It encodes CASSPGQGNYGYTF.

This clone was seen a single time. The CDR3 nucleotides read TGTGCCAGCAGCTCTAGAACAGGGAACACTGAAGCTTTCTTT. Translated, it gives CASSSRTGNTEAFF. V gene TRBV7-8 combines with J gene TRBJ1-1; tentatively, D is TRBD1 (5 bases). V was cut by 4 bases and J by 1 base, with 10 bases left in between. The CDR3 runs 14 residues. Germline CDR1 SGHVS, CDR2 FQNEAQ.

The chain employs TRBV6-1 and TRBJ1-2; TRBD1 matches at 10 bases. CDR3 length: 16 residues. Unmatched junction bases numbered 8, after V lost 3 bases and J lost 4 bases. CDR1 and CDR2 from the germline V gene are MNHNS and SASEGT. Written as DNA, the CDR3 is TGTGCCAGCAGTGACCTCGGGACAGGGGTTTCCTATGGCTACACCTTC. Translation: CASSDLGTGVSYGYTF.

This chain connects TRBV19 to TRBJ1-2, with D unclear. Germline V gene data show CDR1 as LNHDA and CDR2 as SQIVND (reference sequence). V gave up 5 bases and J gave up 0 bases, with 10 bases separating them. The CDR3 has 14 amino acids. CDR3 loop: CASSFGISNYGYTF. For the CDR3, the DNA is TGTGCCAGTAGTTTTGGCATTTCTAACTATGGCTACACCTTC.

The chain has TRBV30 and TRBJ1-2; perhaps TRBD1 as D (6 bases). The CDR3 length is 12 residues. Trimming removed 3 bases from V and 4 bases from J, with 9 bases in between. Germline CDR1 and CDR2: GTSNPN and SVGIG (reference sequence). CDR3: CAWRQGPYGYTF. In DNA, the CDR3 is TGTGCCTGGAGACAGGGTCCCTATGGCTACACCTTC. Filled out from reference TRBV30 and TRBJ1-2, the complete variable domain reads SQTIHQWPATLVQPVGSPLSLECTVEGTSNPNLYWYRQAAGRGLQLLFYSVGIGQISSEVPQNLSASRPQDRQFILSSKKLLLSDSGFYLCAWRQGPYGYTFGSGTRLTVV.

The chain joins TRBV5-1 to TRBJ2-3; a weak D match, TRBD2 (6 bases). Germline V gene lookup returns CDR1 SGHRS and CDR2 YFSETQ. The CDR3 is 15 amino acids. Trimming stripped 1 base from V and 2 bases from J, with 11 bases between. The DNA for the CDR3 is TGCGCCAGCAGCTTGATCGGGGGACTCACAGATACGCAGTATTTT. Its translation: CASSLIGGLTDTQYF.

The J gene is TRBJ2-5, the V gene TRBV5-4; TRBD2 matches 8 bases. Germline V gene sequence: CDR1 SGHNT, CDR2 YYREEE (reference sequence). Germline trimming cut 3 bases from V and 3 bases from J; bases unmatched to any gene: 10. The CDR3 is made up of 16 amino acids. CDR3 region: CASSSAGGGGKETQYF. The CDR3 coding sequence is TGTGCCAGCAGCTCGGCGGGGGGCGGGGGGAAAGAGACCCAGTACTTC.

The chain joins TRBV9 to TRBJ1-2; possible D gene TRBD1, 6 bases. Germline CDR1 is SGDLS and CDR2 is YYNGEE. Trimming left V 0 bases short and J 2 bases short, with 14 bases between. This CDR3 spans 16 amino acids. CDR3 region: CASSVGGGAINYGYTF. Written as DNA, the CDR3 is TGTGCCAGCAGCGTAGGTGGGGGGGCTATCAACTATGGCTACACCTTC.

The CDR3 reads CAISGDRSSYNEQFF. The CDR3 bases are TGTGCCATCAGTGGCGACAGGAGCTCCTACAATGAGCAGTTCTTC. This chain connects TRBV10-3 to TRBJ2-1; D might be TRBD1 (6 bases). The length of the CDR3 is 15 residues. Germline values: CDR1 ENHRY, CDR2 SYGVKD. V was cut by 4 bases and J by 0 bases, with 10 bases left in between.

The rearrangement joins TRBV6-5 to TRBJ1-2, with a tentative D call TRBD1 (6 bases). The germline CDR1 and CDR2 sequences are MNHEY and SVGAGI. The CDR3 sequence is 15 residues long. Deletions cut 9 bases from V and 0 bases from J, with 17 bases between. For the CDR3, the DNA is TGTGCCAGTTCCCCCCCCAGGGGACCTAACTATGGCTACACCTTC. Translating gives CASSPPRGPNYGYTF.

The V call is TRBV5-4, the J call TRBJ1-2; 8 bases agree with TRBD1. Germline V gives CDR1 SGHNT, CDR2 YYREEE (reference sequence). V shed 2 bases, J shed 7 bases, and the junction held 10 bases outside the gene matches. This CDR3 contains 15 residues. CDR3 sequence: CASSFRQGPGFGYTF. The CDR3 DNA follows: TGTGCCAGCAGCTTTCGACAGGGGCCGGGTTTTGGCTACACCTTC.

The chain carries TRBV19 and TRBJ1-5, with TRBD1 as a possible D gene (5 bases). The V end was cut by 5 bases, the J end by 2 bases, with 13 bases between. The CDR3 is 15 amino acids. CDR1 is LNHDA and CDR2 is SQIVND in the germline V gene (reference sequence). The CDR3 DNA reads TGTGCCAGTAGTTCAGGCAGGGTTGGCAATCAGCCCCAGCATTTT. This codes for CASSSGRVGNQPQHF.

This clone was observed a single time. The CDR3 is CASRETANQETQYF. The CDR3 nucleotides are TGTGCCAGCAGAGAGACAGCGAACCAAGAGACCCAGTACTTC. The chain employs TRBV2 and TRBJ2-5, with a tentative D call TRBD1 (5 bases). V lost 6 bases and J lost 0, with 11 bases in between. Germline V gene data show CDR1 as SNHLY and CDR2 as FYNNEI. This CDR3 is 14 amino acids long.

The V and J genes are TRBV7-2 and TRBJ2-1; maybe TRBD2 (5 bases). V was cut by 5 bases and J by 4 bases, with 18 bases left in between. Germline CDR1 is SGHTA and CDR2 is FQGNSA. This CDR3 is built from 16 residues. This CDR3 reads CASSEGIAITYNEQFF. DNA of the CDR3: TGTGCCAGCAGCGAGGGAATAGCGATAACTTACAATGAGCAGTTCTTC. Full variable domain (missing parts from reference TRBV7-2 and TRBJ2-1): GAGVSQSPSNKVTEKGKDVELRCDPISGHTALYWYRQSLGQGLEFLIYFQGNSAPDKSGLPSDRFSAERTGGSVSTLTIQRTQQEDSAVYLCASSEGIAITYNEQFFGPGTRLTVL.

The chain carries TRBV7-6 and TRBJ1-3; 7 bases fit TRBD1. CDR3 length: 14 amino acids. The junction had 6 bases not matched to a gene; V was cut back by 2 bases and J by 8 bases. Germline V CDR1 and CDR2: SGHVS, FNYEAQ. CDR3 nucleotide sequence: TGTGCCAGCAGCTTAAGGGGGCCCTCGGACACCATATATTTT. Translating it yields CASSLRGPSDTIYF.

V usage is TRBV6-5 and J usage is TRBJ1-1; a possible D gene is TRBD1 (6 bases). The CDR3 is 14 residues long. CDR1 is MNHEY, CDR2 SVGAGI, per germline. V was trimmed by 0 bases and J by 7 bases, leaving 12 bases between them. For the CDR3, the DNA is TGTGCCAGCAGTTACTCCGACAGGCCTAGTGAAGCTTTCTTT. As protein: CASSYSDRPSEAFF.

The rearrangement joins TRBV10-3 to TRBJ1-6, with 9 bases matching TRBD1. The CDR3 covers 14 residues. With V trimmed by 4 bases and J by 8 bases, 3 bases remained unmatched. Germline V gene lookup returns CDR1 ENHRY and CDR2 SYGVKD. CDR3 bases: TGTGCCATCAGTGTCAGGACAGGGGATTCACCCCTCCACTTT. It yields the protein CAISVRTGDSPLHF.

The chain has TRBV6-5 and TRBJ2-5; D may be TRBD1 (6 bases). V lost 0 bases, J lost 1 base, and 9 bases lay in between. The germline gives CDR1 MNHEY, CDR2 SVGAGI. The length of the CDR3 is 15 residues. In DNA, the CDR3 is TGTGCCAGCAGTTACTCGGGGGCCGTCCAAGAGACCCAGTACTTC. Translation: CASSYSGAVQETQYF.

The CDR3, as DNA: TGCAGCGTTGGACAGATTATAAAGAACACTGAAGCTTTCTTT. It codes for CSVGQIIKNTEAFF. The gene calls are TRBV29-1 and TRBJ1-1; D perhaps matches TRBD1 (5 bases). The CDR3 runs to 14 residues. Germline V gene lookup returns CDR1 SQVTM and CDR2 ANQGSEA. V gave up 4 bases and J gave up 1 base, with 13 bases separating them.

In this sample, this clone turned up once. The chain couples TRBV6-5 to TRBJ2-7; 9 bases are a match to TRBD1. The CDR3 has 15 amino acids. Losses at the gene ends were 5 bases for V and 4 bases for J; bases not matched to a gene: 9. Germline CDR1 and CDR2: MNHEY and SVGAGI. The CDR3 reads CASSIYGTGKYEQYF. The CDR3 DNA follows: TGTGCCAGCAGTATTTACGGGACAGGGAAATACGAGCAGTACTTC.

To note about this clone: One junction end disagrees with the germline gene, perhaps due to a read error. The genes are TRBV6-1 and TRBJ2-3; 9 bases fit TRBD1. The CDR3 has 15 residues. From germline, CDR1 is MNHNS and CDR2 SASEGT. CDR3 loop: CASSTGQGSIDTQYF. CDR3 coding DNA: TGTGCCAGCAGTACTGGACAGGGGAGCATAGATACGCAGTATTTT.

The chain joins TRBV5-1 to TRBJ1-1; 8 bases match TRBD1. The V gene end was trimmed by 0 bases and the J gene end by 2 bases; junction bases not matched to a gene: 9. Germline CDR1 and CDR2: SGHRS and YFSETQ. The CDR3 has 17 amino acids. The CDR3 DNA reads as TGCGCCAGCAGCTTGGGTCGGATTACAGGGGGAAACACTGAAGCTTTCTTT. Its protein is CASSLGRITGGNTEAFF.

The chain employs TRBV30 and TRBJ2-5; D may be TRBD2 (5 bases). The tail of the sequence fits TRBJ2-7 better, so the J call may be wrong. Per the germline V gene, CDR1 is GTSNPN and CDR2 is SVGIG (reference sequence). The length of the CDR3 is 14 residues. CDR3 region: CAWGRGPTSYEQYF. CDR3 DNA: TGTGCCTGGGGGAGAGGACCGACGAGCTACGAGCAGTACTTC.